The 9 T cell receptor beta chains below were found in one sample sequenced in a study of neoadjuvant anti-PD-1 for oral cavity cancer. Measured with immunoSEQ multiplex PCR; TCRdb has only the in-frame clones, and not every one. There are around 60,000 clones in the sample; around 80% occur only once, and approximately 2.8% lies in the top ten. The sample consisted of PBMCs, taken before nivolumab (anti-PD-1) treatment. The receptors originated from a person between 35 and 79 years old with oral cavity squamous cell carcinoma.

The rearrangement joins TRBV29-1 to TRBJ2-7, with 12 bases fitting TRBD1. V lost 6 bases to trimming and J lost 4 bases; unmatched junction nucleotides: 10. This CDR3 has 15 amino acids. Germline V gives CDR1 SQVTM, CDR2 ANQGSEA. The CDR3 DNA reads as TGCAGCGTAGTCACCGGGACAGGGGGCGTATACGAGCAGTACTTC. Amino acids: CSVVTGTGGVYEQYF.

This rearrangement joins TRBV5-1 to TRBJ2-1, with 7 positions matching TRBD1. Germline CDR1 and CDR2: SGHRS and YFSETQ. V shed 2 bases and J 9 bases; nucleotides not matched to a gene: 8. The CDR3 extends over 14 amino acids. The CDR3 DNA follows: TGCGCCAGCAGCTTAGGGGGCCTACAGAGTGAGCAGTTCTTC. Translating gives CASSLGGLQSEQFF.

V gene TRBV5-8 combines with J gene TRBJ1-2; no definite D call. The length of the CDR3 is 14 residues. The V gene's germline CDR1 is SGHTS and CDR2 YDEGEE. Trimming removed 1 base from V and 2 bases from J, with 9 bases in between. In DNA form, the CDR3 reads TGTGCCAGCAGCTTGAGAAGAGGGAACTATGGCTACACCTTC. It encodes CASSLRRGNYGYTF.

The rearrangement joins TRBV25-1 to TRBJ1-1, with 8 bases lining up with TRBD1. Germline-derived CDR1 and CDR2 are MGHDK and SYGVNS. J lost 5 bases, V lost 4 bases, and 12 bases had no gene match. This CDR3 has 16 residues. The CDR3 nucleotides read TGTGCCAGCAGTGGTAATTCAGGGGGCTCCCTTACTGAAGCTTTCTTT. Its translation: CASSGNSGGSLTEAFF.

This chain uses TRBV5-1 with TRBJ1-6; D is undetermined. CDR3 size: 15 residues. The V gene lost 0 bases and the J gene lost 6 bases, with 10 bases spanning the gap. Germline CDR1 is SGHRS and CDR2 is YFSETQ. The CDR3 here is CASSLEANLNSPLHF. For the CDR3, the DNA is TGCGCCAGCAGCTTGGAGGCGAATCTTAATTCACCCCTCCACTTT.

Here the CDR3 reads CASSRNYEQYF. The CDR3 nucleotides are TGTGCCAGCAGCAGAAACTACGAGCAGTACTTC. The chain joins TRBV2 to TRBJ2-7; no clear D. Per the germline V gene, CDR1 is SNHLY and CDR2 is FYNNEI. The CDR3 is 11 amino acids. V was cut by 6 bases and J by 3 bases, with 6 bases left in between.

The chain has TRBV6-6 and TRBJ2-1, with D tentatively TRBD2 (6 bases). CDR3 length: 15 residues. Germline V gene data show CDR1 as MNHNY and CDR2 as SVGAGI (reference sequence). Trimming stripped 5 bases from V and 2 bases from J, with 13 bases between. CDR3 protein: CASSPSGVAYNEQFF. The CDR3 region has the DNA TGTGCCAGCAGTCCCTCGGGGGTTGCCTACAATGAGCAGTTCTTC.

The V and J genes are TRBV5-4 and TRBJ1-5; D not resolved. The CDR3 consists of 15 residues. Germline V gene lookup returns CDR1 SGHNT and CDR2 YYREEE (reference sequence). Trimming took 4 bases from V and 0 from J, leaving 11 bases between them. The CDR3 DNA reads TGTGCCAGCAGCGCGGGGATTAATAGCAATCAGCCCCAGCATTTT. This codes for CASSAGINSNQPQHF.

The CDR3 coding sequence is TGCGCCAGCAGCAGGCCCGGGAGCGACGAGCAGTACTTC. This codes for CASSRPGSDEQYF. V and J are TRBV5-1 and TRBJ2-7, with D possibly matching TRBD2 (6 bases). Germline V lookup: CDR1 SGHRS, CDR2 YFSETQ. Trimming removed 4 bases at V and 5 bases at J, with 13 bases between. The CDR3 sequence is 13 residues long.